This passage covers 27 T cell receptor beta chains from one sample sequenced in a study of T cell repertoires in cytomegalovirus infection. TCRdb redid the calling of the reads with MiXCR, one entry per CDR3 protein. Seen here are 200,000 or so distinct CDR3 sequences, roughly 30% observed once, and the top ten hold 30% to 35%. Sequencing was done on a sample of PBMCs. These receptors came from a human donor in good health (CMV status not recorded). Some clones in this sample may be carry-over from other donors' samples.

This clonotype was counted at least ten times. V is TRBV7-9 and J is TRBJ1-4; 7 nucleotides agree with TRBD1. V lost 3 bases, J lost 0 bases, and 1 base stayed unmatched. The CDR3 spans 15 residues. Germline V gene sequence: CDR1 SEHNR, CDR2 FQNEAQ (reference sequence). CDR3 in amino acids: CASSFGQATNEKLFF. CDR3 nucleotides: TGTGCCAGCAGCTTCGGACAGGCAACTAATGAAAAACTGTTTTTT.

This chain uses TRBV4-2 with TRBJ2-7; perhaps D is TRBD1 or TRBD2 (5 bases each). The V gene's germline CDR1 is LGHNA and CDR2 YNFKEQ. Trimming stripped 5 bases from V and 2 bases from J, with 10 bases between. The CDR3 length is 13 residues. This CDR3 reads CASSKGRPYEQYF. The CDR3 nucleotides are TGTGCCAGCAGCAAGGGACGGCCCTACGAGCAGTACTTC.

This clonotype was seen only a few times. A read error may produce the germline difference seen at one junction end. The chain has TRBV4-1 and TRBJ2-7; 8 nucleotides agree with TRBD2. Germline V gives CDR1 MGHRA, CDR2 YSYEKL. CDR3 length: 15 amino acids. CDR3 DNA sequence: TGTGCCAGCAGCCCCGGGGGGGGCCGGAACTACGAGCAGTACTTC. Encoded protein: CASSPGGGRNYEQYF.

This clonotype was recorded at least ten times. This chain links TRBV7-9 with TRBJ1-2; TRBD1 matches 8 bases. Germline assignment: CDR1 SEHNR and CDR2 FQNEAQ (reference sequence). The CDR3 loop spans 16 amino acids. V lost 3 bases and J lost 2; bases outside the gene matches: 8. The DNA for the CDR3 is TGTGCCAGCAGCTTGGCGACAGGGGCCTTGAACTATGGCTACACCTTC. The encoded protein is CASSLATGALNYGYTF.

V usage is TRBV6-2 or TRBV6-3 and J usage is TRBJ1-1, with a weak D call TRBD1 (5 bases). This CDR3 comprises 15 residues. Trimming shortened V by 5 bases and J by 3 bases, and 16 bases separated the two germline ends. In germline, CDR1 is MNHEY, CDR2 SVGEGT. CDR3 nucleotides: TGTGCCAGCAGTAGCCCGAGGGGCCGGGACACTGAAGCTTTCTTT. Protein product: CASSSPRGRDTEAFF.

J is TRBJ1-1 and V is TRBV2, with D possibly matching TRBD1 (6 bases). Germline V gene lookup returns CDR1 SNHLY and CDR2 FYNNEI. Trimming stripped 1 base from V and 3 bases from J, with 9 bases between. This CDR3 has 14 residues. CDR3 sequence (DNA): TGTGCCAGCAGTGAAGGGGGGCGGGACACTGAAGCTTTCTTT. This codes for CASSEGGRDTEAFF.

This clonotype was counted a few times. This sequence joins TRBV4-2 and TRBJ2-7, with 12 nucleotides matching TRBD2. J was trimmed by 4 bases and V by 0 bases; bases with no gene match: 4. CDR1 and CDR2 from the germline V gene are LGHNA and YNFKEQ. The CDR3 runs to 16 residues. The CDR3 region is CASSQELAGGFYEQYF. CDR3 coding DNA: TGTGCCAGCAGCCAAGAACTAGCGGGGGGTTTTTACGAGCAGTACTTC.

Ten or more counts support this clonotype. The V call is TRBV7-8, the J call TRBJ1-6; TRBD1 matches 9 bases. The length of the CDR3 is 15 residues. Germline assignment: CDR1 SGHVS and CDR2 FQNEAQ. Losses at the gene ends were 5 bases for V and 5 bases for J; bases not matched to a gene: 4. The CDR3 sequence is CASSPRDRDNSPLHF. The CDR3 DNA reads TGTGCCAGCAGCCCCCGGGACAGGGATAATTCACCCCTCCACTTT.

The rearrangement links TRBV29-1 to TRBJ2-6, with a possible D match to TRBD1 (5 bases). V gave up 3 bases and J gave up 0 bases, with 6 bases separating them. The length of the CDR3 is 14 residues. Germline loops: CDR1 SQVTM, CDR2 ANQGSEA. CDR3 coding DNA: TGCAGCGTTGACAGGGTCTCTGGGGCCAACGTCCTGACTTTC. This sequence encodes CSVDRVSGANVLTF.

This clonotype was detected a few times. The chain couples TRBV7-2 to TRBJ2-5, with 7 bases aligning to TRBD1. Germline V gene data show CDR1 as SGHTA and CDR2 as FQGNSA. The junction had 1 base not matched to a gene; V was cut back by 1 base and J by 5 bases. This CDR3 has 13 residues. CDR3 DNA: TGTGCCAGCAGCTTAGTGACAGGGGAGACCCAGTACTTC. As protein: CASSLVTGETQYF.

This clonotype was picked up many times. The CDR3 DNA reads as TGTGCCAGCAGCTACGAGGTGGCGGATACGCAGTATTTT. Translating gives CASSYEVADTQYF. The V gene is TRBV7-2, the J gene TRBJ2-3, with unresolved D. The CDR3 covers 13 residues. V was clipped by 4 bases and J by 6 bases, with 11 bases between them. Germline-derived CDR1 and CDR2 are SGHTA and FQGNSA.

V usage is TRBV7-2 and J usage is TRBJ1-6, with D unclear. Per the germline V gene, CDR1 is SGHTA and CDR2 is FQGNSA. V gave up 1 base and J gave up 7 bases, with 11 bases separating them. The CDR3 covers 15 residues. CDR3 sequence (DNA): TGTGCCAGCAGCTTAGACCCAGGTTTGAATTCACCCCTCCACTTT. Translated: CASSLDPGLNSPLHF.

V usage is TRBV7-9 and J usage is TRBJ2-5; perhaps TRBD1 as D (6 bases). The CDR3 has 15 amino acids. Per the germline V gene, CDR1 is SEHNR and CDR2 is FQNEAQ (reference sequence). V lost 3 bases and J lost 2, with 13 bases in between. The CDR3 nucleotides read TGTGCCAGCAGCTTCGGTGACAGGCATCAAGAGACCCAGTACTTC. Protein product: CASSFGDRHQETQYF. Filled out from reference TRBV7-9 and TRBJ2-5, the complete variable domain reads DTGVSQNPRHKITKRGQNVTFRCDPISEHNRLYWYRQTLGQGPEFLTYFQNEAQLEKSRLLSDRFSAERPKGSFSTLEIQRTEQGDSAMYLCASSFGDRHQETQYFGPGTRLLVL.

The V call is TRBV18, the J call TRBJ1-5; no definite D call. CDR3 length: 12 amino acids. Trimming stripped 4 bases from V and 4 bases from J, with 5 bases between. Germline CDR1 is KGHSH and CDR2 is LQKENI. The CDR3 loop reads CASSRPNQPQHF. In DNA form, the CDR3 reads TGTGCCAGCTCACGGCCTAATCAGCCCCAGCATTTT.

This chain connects TRBV20-1 to TRBJ1-5; D is unclear. The V end was cut by 2 bases, the J end by 9 bases, with 11 bases between. This CDR3 is 12 amino acids long. CDR1 is DFQATT, CDR2 SNEGSKA, per germline (reference sequence). For the CDR3, the DNA is TGCAGTGCTAGAATGAGCTTGGGGCCCCAGCATTTT. It specifies CSARMSLGPQHF.

This clonotype was observed a few times. This chain uses TRBV20-1 with TRBJ2-1, with 8 bases aligning to TRBD1. J lost 5 bases, V lost 2 bases, and 5 bases had no gene match. Looked up from germline, CDR1 is DFQATT and CDR2 is SNEGSKA (reference sequence). The CDR3 spans 14 residues. As DNA, the CDR3 is TGCAGTGCTAGATCAGGGGGCTTTCACAATGAGCAGTTCTTC. Its protein is CSARSGGFHNEQFF.

This clonotype occurred a few times. V is TRBV3-1 and J is TRBJ1-5, with D possibly TRBD1 on 6 matching bases. Deletions cut 3 bases from V and 2 bases from J, with 17 bases between. CDR3 size: 17 residues. Germline lookup yields CDR1 LGHDT and CDR2 YNNKEL (reference sequence). The CDR3 loop is CASSQFGGGYGNQPQHF. In nucleotides, the CDR3 is TGTGCCAGCAGCCAGTTCGGGGGCGGCTACGGCAATCAGCCCCAGCATTTT.

This clonotype was seen only a few times. The rearrangement links TRBV2 to TRBJ2-1, with 9 bases matching TRBD2. Unmatched junction bases numbered 4, after V lost 1 base and J lost 3 bases. The CDR3 covers 16 residues. The germline gives CDR1 SNHLY, CDR2 FYNNEI. For the CDR3, the DNA is TGTGCCAGCAGTGAAGTGGCGGGGGGGGTCTACAATGAGCAGTTCTTC. It encodes CASSEVAGGVYNEQFF.

J is TRBJ1-2 and V is TRBV19; possible D gene TRBD1, 5 bases. Trimming removed 6 bases from V and 2 bases from J, with 10 bases in between. Germline V lookup: CDR1 LNHDA, CDR2 SQIVND (reference sequence). The CDR3 loop spans 13 amino acids. The CDR3 DNA is TGTGCCAGTAGGCCGGGACGGAACTATGGCTACACCTTC. It codes for CASRPGRNYGYTF.

Points on this clonotype: One end of the junction fails to match germline, which may point to a read error. The chain couples TRBV28 to TRBJ2-4; D is ambiguous. The CDR3 runs 11 residues. Germline-derived CDR1 and CDR2 are MDHEN and SYDVKM. The CDR3 DNA reads as TGTGCCAGCAGTTTATGGGGCCCCTCCTTCTTC. Translation gives CASSLWGPSFF.

Many counts were recorded for this clonotype. V and J are TRBV6-5 and TRBJ1-5; possibly TRBD1 for D (6 bases). V was clipped by 4 bases and J by 6 bases, with 16 bases between them. The CDR3 runs 15 residues. Germline values: CDR1 MNHEY, CDR2 SVGAGI. The CDR3: CASSSVGGAGQPQHF. The CDR3, as DNA: TGTGCCAGCAGTTCCGTCGGGGGGGCTGGTCAGCCCCAGCATTTT.

The table lists this clonotype with a few counts. This chain connects TRBV19 to TRBJ1-1, with TRBD1 matching 9 bases. The germline V gene has CDR1 LNHDA and CDR2 SQIVND (reference sequence). V shed 7 bases and J 4 bases; nucleotides not matched to a gene: 10. This CDR3 spans 15 amino acids. CDR3: CASNRGRDRATEAFF. For the CDR3, the DNA is TGTGCCAGTAACCGAGGACGGGACAGGGCCACTGAAGCTTTCTTT.

This clonotype has only a few counts. The chain links TRBV7-3 to TRBJ2-3, with TRBD1 matching 10 bases. The germline CDR1 and CDR2 sequences are SGHTA and FQGTGA. J was trimmed by 3 bases and V by 3 bases; bases with no gene match: 3. The CDR3 covers 15 residues. The DNA for the CDR3 is TGTGCCAGCAGCTTGGGGACAGGGGCAACAGATACGCAGTATTTT. It encodes CASSLGTGATDTQYF.

In this sample, this clonotype turned up a few times. The chain joins TRBV6-4 to TRBJ2-2; 12 positions match TRBD2. Germline trimming cut 6 bases from V and 0 bases from J; bases unmatched to any gene: 5. The CDR3 loop spans 17 amino acids. Germline V CDR1 and CDR2: MRHNA, SNTAGT. The CDR3 DNA reads TGTGCCAGCAGCCCCGCTAGCGGGGGGGCGAACACCGGGGAGCTGTTTTTT. Translated, it gives CASSPASGGANTGELFF.

This clonotype was counted between two and nine times. The chain couples TRBV4-2 to TRBJ1-5, with a tentative D call TRBD1 (5 bases). Per the germline V gene, CDR1 is LGHNA and CDR2 is YNFKEQ. The V end was cut by 5 bases, the J end by 2 bases, with 13 bases between. This CDR3 region has 15 residues. CDR3 sequence (DNA): TGTGCCAGCAGCGAGGAGGGAGGGGGCAATCAGCCCCAGCATTTT. Translation: CASSEEGGGNQPQHF.

This clonotype occurred a few times. The chain is built from TRBV7-8 and TRBJ2-3; the D gene is possibly TRBD2 (5 bases). Germline assignment: CDR1 SGHVS and CDR2 FQNEAQ. This CDR3 is built from 14 residues. With 4 bases removed from V and 2 bases from J, the gap between germline ends came to 10 bases. The CDR3 loop reads CASSSGVSTDTQYF. The CDR3 DNA sequence: TGTGCCAGCAGCTCCGGGGTTTCCACAGATACGCAGTATTTT.

This clonotype was counted only a few times. The V and J genes are TRBV4-1 and TRBJ2-1; TRBD2 is a possible D gene (6 bases). Germline V gene sequence: CDR1 MGHRA, CDR2 YSYEKL. The CDR3 runs 12 residues. V was clipped by 1 base and J by 10 bases, with 8 bases between them. The CDR3 nucleotides are TGCGCCAGCAGCCAAGCCCGGGAGGAGCAGTTCTTC. Its translation: CASSQAREEQFF.